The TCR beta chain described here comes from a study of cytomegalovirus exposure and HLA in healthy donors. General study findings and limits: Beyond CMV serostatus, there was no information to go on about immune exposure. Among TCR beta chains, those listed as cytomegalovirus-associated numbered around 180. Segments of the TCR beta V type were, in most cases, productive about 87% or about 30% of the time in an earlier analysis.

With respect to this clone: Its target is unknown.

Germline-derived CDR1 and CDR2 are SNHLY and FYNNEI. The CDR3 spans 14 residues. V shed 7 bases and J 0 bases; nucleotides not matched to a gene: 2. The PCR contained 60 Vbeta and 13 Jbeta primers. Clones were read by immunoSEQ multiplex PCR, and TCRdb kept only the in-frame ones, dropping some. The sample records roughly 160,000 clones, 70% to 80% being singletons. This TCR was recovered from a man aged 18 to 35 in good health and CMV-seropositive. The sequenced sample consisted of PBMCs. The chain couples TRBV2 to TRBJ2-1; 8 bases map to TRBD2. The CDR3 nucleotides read TGTGCCAGCAACGGGAGGGCCTCCTACAATGAGCAGTTCTTC. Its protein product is CASNGRASYNEQFF.